This T cell receptor delta chain was sequenced in a study of gamma-delta T cells after stem cell transplantation. TCRdb processed the RT-PCR reads again with the CATT caller. The repertoire has 2,900 or so delta-chain clones, more than 20% of them found once; the top ten carry roughly 31%. The CDR3 has 18 residues. Trimming pared 4 bases from V and 5 bases from J, leaving 32 bases between. Germline CDR1 TVYSNPD, CDR2 GDNSRS (reference sequence). The rearrangement joins TRDV3 to TRDJ1; the D gene is possibly TRDD3 (6 bases). The sample consisted of gamma-delta T cells. This clonotype was obtained from a human donor. It is not recorded whose cells these are; they may come from a transplant donor. The chain's CDR3 is CASPGNCGITWPGDKLIF. CDR3 bases: TGTGCCTCCCCAGGGAACTGTGGGATAACGTGGCCGGGGGATAAACTCATCTTT.